The clone carrying this TCR beta chain was seen more than once but under ten times. Its antigen is still unknown. The PCR ran on 60 Vbeta and 13 Jbeta primers. Repertoires were generated with immunoSEQ multiplex PCR, while TCRdb's copy carries only in-frame clones and drops some. The sample records 110,000 to 150,000 clones, around 73% being singletons. This specimen belongs to a study of cytomegalovirus exposure and HLA in healthy donors. Study in general: An early data release held 70 million to 90 million unique TCRs from HLA-typed donors.

Study conclusions and caveats: TCR beta chains associated with HLA were, in a later analysis, more clonally expanded than equally common others. Through in vitro validation, a few CMV-associated chains were shown to be specific for CMV antigens.

This CDR3 is built from 15 residues. In germline, CDR1 is MNHEY, CDR2 SVGAGI. V lost 2 bases to trimming and J lost 2 bases; unmatched junction nucleotides: 5. Sequenced material: PBMCs. The gene calls are TRBV6-5 and TRBJ2-7, with 8 bases identical to TRBD2. The source of this sequence is a female donor in good health and CMV-seronegative. CDR3 sequence reads: CASSYGREETYEQYF. CDR3 sequence (DNA): TGTGCCAGCAGTTACGGGCGGGAGGAAACCTACGAGCAGTACTTC.